This TCR beta chain came from a study of T-cell memory formation after mild COVID-19. Via MiXCR, TCRdb re-called the 5' RACE reads, giving one row per CDR3 protein. The sample lists 300,000 to 400,000 distinct CDR3 sequences; around 28% were seen once. Findings of the study overall: A second wave expanding day 15 to 37 was CD4+-biased; contracting clones were balanced. CD4+ contracting clones were found mainly in CM and EM, and CD8+ ones in EMRA. The authors did not confirm SARS-CoV-2 specificity of second-wave clones peaking day 37. Some SARS-CoV-2-responding clones were already detected in memory before infection.

This clonotype was observed many times. The antigen is unknown. This TCR was sampled from an adult woman who had mild COVID-19 (a few samples of this study predate the infection). Cell type and time point are not known. The sequencing sample was made of PBMCs or a T cell subset sorted from them (not recorded which).

In DNA, the CDR3 is TGTGCCAGTGCGGGACTAGCGGGCCCCACTCCCTACGAGCAGTACTTC. As protein: CASAGLAGPTPYEQYF. The rearrangement uses TRBV2 and TRBJ2-7; 12 bases match TRBD2. This CDR3 has 16 amino acids. Germline loops: CDR1 SNHLY, CDR2 FYNNEI. V lost 9 bases and J lost 2; bases outside the gene matches: 11.